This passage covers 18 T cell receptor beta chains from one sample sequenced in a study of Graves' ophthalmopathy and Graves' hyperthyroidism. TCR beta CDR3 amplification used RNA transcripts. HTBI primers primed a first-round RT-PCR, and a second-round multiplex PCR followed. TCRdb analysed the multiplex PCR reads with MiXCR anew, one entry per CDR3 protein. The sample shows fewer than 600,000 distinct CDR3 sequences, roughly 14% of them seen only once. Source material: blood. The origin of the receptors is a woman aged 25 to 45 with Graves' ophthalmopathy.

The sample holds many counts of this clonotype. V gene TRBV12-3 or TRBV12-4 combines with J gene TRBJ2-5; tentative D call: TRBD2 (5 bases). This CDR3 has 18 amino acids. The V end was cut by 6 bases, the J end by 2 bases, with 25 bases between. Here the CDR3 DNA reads TGTGCCAGCAGCCTCAGTGGACTCTCAACTGTGGGGCAAGAGACCCAGTACTTC. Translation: CASSLSGLSTVGQETQYF.

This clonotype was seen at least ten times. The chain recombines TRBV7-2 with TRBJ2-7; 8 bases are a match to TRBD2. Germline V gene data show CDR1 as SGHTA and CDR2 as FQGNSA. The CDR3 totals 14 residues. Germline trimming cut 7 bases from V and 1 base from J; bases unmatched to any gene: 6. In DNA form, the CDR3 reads TGTGCCAGCACCGGGGGGGGCAGGTCCTACGAGCAGTACTTC. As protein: CASTGGGRSYEQYF.

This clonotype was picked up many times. The CDR3 nucleotides are TGTGCCAGCAGTTACTCGAAACAGGGAAGCACTGAAGCTTTCTTT. This encodes CASSYSKQGSTEAFF. The J gene is TRBJ1-1, the V gene TRBV6-5; D possibly corresponds to TRBD1 (6 bases). Trimming took 0 bases from V and 4 from J, leaving 12 bases between them. Germline values: CDR1 MNHEY, CDR2 SVGAGI. The CDR3 has 15 amino acids.

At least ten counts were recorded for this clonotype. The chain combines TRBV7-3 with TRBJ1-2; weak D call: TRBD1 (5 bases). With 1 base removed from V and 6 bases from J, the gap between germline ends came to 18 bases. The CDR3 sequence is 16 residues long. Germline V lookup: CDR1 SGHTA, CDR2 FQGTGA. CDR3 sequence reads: CASSLRPGGELNGYTF. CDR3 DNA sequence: TGTGCCAGCAGCTTAAGGCCGGGAGGGGAGCTCAATGGCTACACCTTC.

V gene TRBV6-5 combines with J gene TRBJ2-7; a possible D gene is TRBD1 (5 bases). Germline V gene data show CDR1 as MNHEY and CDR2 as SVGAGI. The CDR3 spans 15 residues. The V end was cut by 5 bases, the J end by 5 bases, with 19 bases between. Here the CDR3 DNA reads TGTGCCAGCAGTCTACAGGTGGACGTCTGGAACGAGCAGTACTTC. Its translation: CASSLQVDVWNEQYF.

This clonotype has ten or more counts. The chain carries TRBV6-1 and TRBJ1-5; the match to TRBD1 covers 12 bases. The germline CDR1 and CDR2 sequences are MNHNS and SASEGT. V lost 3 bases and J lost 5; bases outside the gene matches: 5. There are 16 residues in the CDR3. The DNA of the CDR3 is TGTGCCAGCAGTGAGGGGACAGGGGGCAGTCATCAGCCCCAGCATTTT. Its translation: CASSEGTGGSHQPQHF.

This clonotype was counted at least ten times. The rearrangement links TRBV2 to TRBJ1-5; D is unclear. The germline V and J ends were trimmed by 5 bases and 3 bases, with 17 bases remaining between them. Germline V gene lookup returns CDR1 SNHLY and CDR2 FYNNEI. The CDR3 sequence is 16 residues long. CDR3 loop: CASSRGLRETNQPQHF. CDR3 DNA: TGTGCCAGCAGTCGAGGCCTTCGGGAGACCAATCAGCCCCAGCATTTT.

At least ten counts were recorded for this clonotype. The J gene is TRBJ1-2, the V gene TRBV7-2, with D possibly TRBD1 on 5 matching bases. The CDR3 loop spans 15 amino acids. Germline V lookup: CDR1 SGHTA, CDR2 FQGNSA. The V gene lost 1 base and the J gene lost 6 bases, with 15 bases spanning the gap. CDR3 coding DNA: TGTGCCAGCAGCTTAGTTTGGGGGGTTCTTGATGGCTACACCTTC. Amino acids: CASSLVWGVLDGYTF.

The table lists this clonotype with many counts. The CDR3 DNA reads TGTGCCAGCAGTTTAGTAGCGTTGGGACGGAACAATCAGCCCCAGCATTTT. Amino acids: CASSLVALGRNNQPQHF. The chain joins TRBV12-3 or TRBV12-4 to TRBJ1-5; a possible D gene is TRBD1 (5 bases). V was shortened by 1 base and J by 3 bases, with 16 bases between the two germline ends. The CDR3 sequence is 17 residues long.

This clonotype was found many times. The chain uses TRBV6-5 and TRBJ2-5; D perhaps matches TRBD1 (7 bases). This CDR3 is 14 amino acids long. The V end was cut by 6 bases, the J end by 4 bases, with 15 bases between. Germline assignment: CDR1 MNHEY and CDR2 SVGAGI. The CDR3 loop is CASSQGGKRETQYF. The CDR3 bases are TGTGCCAGCAGCCAGGGGGGTAAAAGAGAGACCCAGTACTTC.

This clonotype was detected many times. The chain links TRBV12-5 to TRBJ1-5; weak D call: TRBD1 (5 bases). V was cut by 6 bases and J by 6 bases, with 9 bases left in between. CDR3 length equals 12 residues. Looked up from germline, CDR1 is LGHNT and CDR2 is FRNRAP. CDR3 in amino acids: CASGYGGQPQHF. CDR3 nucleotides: TGTGCTAGTGGATATGGGGGTCAGCCCCAGCATTTT.

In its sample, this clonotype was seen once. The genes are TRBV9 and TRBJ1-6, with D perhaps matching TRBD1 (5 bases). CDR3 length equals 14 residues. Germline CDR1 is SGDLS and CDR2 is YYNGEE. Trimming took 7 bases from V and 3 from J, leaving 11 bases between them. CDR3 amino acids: CASSKGFYNSPLHF. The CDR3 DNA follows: TGTGCCAGCTCTAAGGGGTTCTATAATTCACCCCTCCACTTT.

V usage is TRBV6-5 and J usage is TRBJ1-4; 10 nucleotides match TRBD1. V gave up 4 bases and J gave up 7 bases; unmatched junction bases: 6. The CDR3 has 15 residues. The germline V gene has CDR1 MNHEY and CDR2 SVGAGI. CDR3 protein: CASSFPGQGTEKLFF. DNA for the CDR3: TGTGCCAGCAGTTTTCCGGGACAGGGGACTGAAAAACTGTTTTTT.

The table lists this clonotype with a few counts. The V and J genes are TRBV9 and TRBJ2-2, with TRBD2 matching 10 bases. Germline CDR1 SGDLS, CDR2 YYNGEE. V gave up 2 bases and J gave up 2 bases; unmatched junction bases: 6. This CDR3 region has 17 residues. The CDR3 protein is CASSVLGLAINTGELFF. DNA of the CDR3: TGTGCCAGCAGCGTCCTGGGACTAGCGATAAACACCGGGGAGCTGTTTTTT. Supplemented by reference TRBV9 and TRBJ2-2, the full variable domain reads DSGVTQTPKHLITATGQRVTLRCSPRSGDLSVYWYQQSLDQGLQFLIQYYNGEERAKGNILERFSAQQFPDLHSELNLSSLELGDSALYFCASSVLGLAINTGELFFGEGSRLTVL.

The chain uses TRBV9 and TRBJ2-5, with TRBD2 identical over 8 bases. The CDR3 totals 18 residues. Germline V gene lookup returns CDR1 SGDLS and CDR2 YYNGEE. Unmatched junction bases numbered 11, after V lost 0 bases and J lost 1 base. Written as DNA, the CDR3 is TGTGCCAGCAGCGTAGGTTTCCGTCTAGCGGGCATCCAAGAGACCCAGTACTTC. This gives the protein CASSVGFRLAGIQETQYF.

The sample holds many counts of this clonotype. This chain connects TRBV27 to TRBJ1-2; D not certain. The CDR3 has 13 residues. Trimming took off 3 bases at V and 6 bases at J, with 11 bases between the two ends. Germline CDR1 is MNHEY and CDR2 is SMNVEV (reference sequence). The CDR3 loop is CASSLRFMDGYTF. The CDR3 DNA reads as TGTGCCAGCAGTTTGCGGTTTATGGATGGCTACACCTTC.

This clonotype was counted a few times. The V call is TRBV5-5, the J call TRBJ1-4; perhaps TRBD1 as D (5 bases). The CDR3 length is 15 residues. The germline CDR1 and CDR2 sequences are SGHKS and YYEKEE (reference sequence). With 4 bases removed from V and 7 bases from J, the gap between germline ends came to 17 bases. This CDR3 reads CASSAERVGAEKLFF. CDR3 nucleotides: TGTGCCAGCAGCGCAGAACGGGTAGGGGCTGAAAAACTGTTTTTT.

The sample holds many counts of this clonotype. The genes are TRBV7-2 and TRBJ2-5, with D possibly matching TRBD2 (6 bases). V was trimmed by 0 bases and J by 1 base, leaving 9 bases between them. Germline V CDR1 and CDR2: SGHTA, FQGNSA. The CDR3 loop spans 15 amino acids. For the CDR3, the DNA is TGTGCCAGCAGCTTAGCAAGGGGAGGCCAAGAGACCCAGTACTTC. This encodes CASSLARGGQETQYF.